This T cell receptor beta chain was recovered during a study of CD8 T cells in Susac syndrome. Random hexamers were used to reverse transcribe roughly 0.45 to 1 ug of RNA. An immunoSEQ multiplex PCR amplified TCR beta CDR3 over 54 Vbeta and 13 Jbeta. TCRdb re-called the immunoSEQ multiplex PCR reads with MiXCR, one entry per CDR3 protein. The sample yields about 80,000 distinct CDR3 sequences, 94% seen once. Comment on this clonotype: No antigen is known for it.

Study findings and constraints: It was acknowledged in the study that its TCR sequencing and HLA analysis involved a relatively small number of individuals.

The CD8+ and CD4+ T cells were negatively isolated, with the TEMRA cells enriched by FACS. CDR1 and CDR2 (germline): SGHRS, YFSETQ. The CDR3 has 16 residues. Trimming shortened V by 5 bases and J by 0 bases, and 14 bases separated the two germline ends. The gene calls are TRBV5-1 and TRBJ2-2; possibly TRBD1 or TRBD2 for D (6 bases each). This receptor was obtained from a human donor in good health. Sequencing was performed on CD8+ T cells from PBMCs. CDR3 in DNA: TGCGCCAGCAGTGTGGAGGGGGGCCCGAACACCGGGGAGCTGTTTTTT. This gives the protein CASSVEGGPNTGELFF. The full variable domain, rest sourced from reference TRBV5-1 and TRBJ2-2, is KAGVTQTPRYLIKTRGQQVTLSCSPISGHRSVSWYQQTPGQGLQFLFEYFSETQRNKGNFPGRFSGRQFSNSRSEMNVSTLELGDSALYLCASSVEGGPNTGELFFGEGSRLTVL.